This T cell receptor (beta chain) was identified in a study of blood T cells in healthy people across ages. Per the germline V gene, CDR1 is SGHRS and CDR2 is YFSETQ. This CDR3 contains 14 residues. Trimming removed 0 bases from V and 6 bases from J; junction bases left unmatched: 2. The use of a sample-barcoded 5' primer and a J-beta primer mix characterized a second PCR of about 7 to 12 cycles. TCRdb reanalysed the 5' RACE reads using MiXCR and keeps one entry per CDR3 protein. In the table there are some 940,000 distinct CDR3 sequences, almost 30% of which are singletons. This same sample was also taken into another study, of T cells of mothers and their children.

This TCR was recovered from a middle-aged woman in good health. This rearrangement joins TRBV5-1 to TRBJ1-5; TRBD1 aligns across 8 bases. The sample comprised blood. The CDR3 nucleotides are TGCGCCAGCAGCTTGGAGACAGGGGCTCAGCCCCAGCATTTT. This sequence encodes CASSLETGAQPQHF.